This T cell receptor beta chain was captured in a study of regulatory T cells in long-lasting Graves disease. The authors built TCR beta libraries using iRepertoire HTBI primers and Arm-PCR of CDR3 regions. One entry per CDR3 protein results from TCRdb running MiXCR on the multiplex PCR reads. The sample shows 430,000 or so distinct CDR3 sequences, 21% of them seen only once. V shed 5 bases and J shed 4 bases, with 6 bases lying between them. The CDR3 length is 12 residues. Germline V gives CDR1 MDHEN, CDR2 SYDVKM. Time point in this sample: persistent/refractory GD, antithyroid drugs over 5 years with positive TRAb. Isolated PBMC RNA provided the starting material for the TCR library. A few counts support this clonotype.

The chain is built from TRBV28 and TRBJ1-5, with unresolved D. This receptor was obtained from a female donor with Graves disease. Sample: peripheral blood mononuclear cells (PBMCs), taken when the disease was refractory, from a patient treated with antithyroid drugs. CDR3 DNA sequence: TGTGCCAGCAGTGGCAGGAATCAGCCCCAGCATTTT. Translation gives CASSGRNQPQHF.